Listed here is a single T cell receptor beta chain. This CDR3 has 16 amino acids. The ends lost 3 bases at V and 7 bases at J; junction bases unmatched: 9. Germline lookup yields CDR1 MGHDK and CDR2 SYGVNS. Clones were sequenced by immunoSEQ multiplex PCR, and TCRdb holds only the in-frame ones, with some missing. The repertoire holds 250,000 to 300,000 clones, with roughly nine tenths as singletons. These data are taken from a study of blood T cell repertoires in COVID-19. Study-level background: Researchers got acute and convalescent COVID-19 samples from the United States, Italy and Spain.

Sequenced material: PBMCs or T cells enriched from blood (not recorded which). This TCR derives from a human donor in a cohort exposed to, infected with or recovered from COVID-19 (not recorded which). The donor label of this sample is uncertain. V and J are TRBV25-1 and TRBJ1-6; 7 bases map to TRBD1. The CDR3 bases are TGTGCCAGCAGTGATGGGCAGGCAGGGGGGAATTCACCCCTCCACTTT. It yields the protein CASSDGQAGGNSPLHF.